A selection of T cell receptor beta chains follows, all from one sample in a study of naive and memory T cell subsets. TCRdb passed the UMI-ligation and nested PCR reads through MiXCR, listing each CDR3 protein once. Among about 99,000 distinct CDR3 sequences listed, about 14% were seen once. Sample: naive CD8+ T cells from blood. These receptors originate from a human donor in good health. CDR3s include the opening cysteine and the closing phenylalanine or tryptophan. Fields, in order: CDR3 protein, CDR3 DNA, clone size, D gene, J gene, V gene. A D gene is named only where the DNA matches it firmly. Only part of the rows carry a size: once, few, many, or a class if the clone is expanded.

CDR3 protein: CASSSTTVEQYF
CDR3 DNA: TGTGCCAGCAGCTCCACGACAGTCGAGCAGTACTTC
clone size: many
D gene: NA
J gene: TRBJ2-7
V gene: TRBV4-2

CDR3 protein: CASSLGGGGSPLHF
CDR3 DNA: TGTGCCAGCAGCTTAGGGGGTGGGGGTTCACCCCTCCACTTT
clone size: many
D gene: NA
J gene: TRBJ1-6
V gene: TRBV7-8

CDR3 protein: CASSLAGPGNTIYF
CDR3 DNA: TGTGCCAGCAGCTTGGCGGGACCTGGAAACACCATATATTTT
clone size: many
D gene: NA
J gene: TRBJ1-3
V gene: TRBV13

CDR3 protein: CSARTILGYNEQFF
CDR3 DNA: TGCAGTGCTAGGACTATTTTGGGGTACAATGAGCAGTTCTTC
clone size: NA
D gene: NA
J gene: TRBJ2-1
V gene: TRBV20-1

CDR3 protein: CSASSGGLGNEQFF
CDR3 DNA: TGCAGTGCTAGTAGTGGCGGGCTCGGCAATGAGCAGTTCTTC
clone size: many
D gene: NA
J gene: TRBJ2-1
V gene: TRBV20-1

CDR3 protein: CASSSSDEQYF
CDR3 DNA: TGTGCCAGCAGTTCTAGCGACGAGCAGTACTTC
clone size: NA
D gene: NA
J gene: TRBJ2-7
V gene: TRBV12-3/TRBV12-4

CDR3 protein: CASSPSNGRSNSNQPQHF
CDR3 DNA: TGTGCCAGCAGCCCCTCGAACGGGAGGAGTAATAGCAATCAGCCCCAGCATTTT
clone size: NA
D gene: NA
J gene: TRBJ1-5
V gene: TRBV12-3/TRBV12-4

CDR3 protein: CASSQGQDASEKLFF
CDR3 DNA: TGCGCCAGCAGCCAAGGACAGGACGCCAGTGAAAAACTGTTTTTT
clone size: many
D gene: NA
J gene: TRBJ1-4
V gene: TRBV4-3

CDR3 protein: CASSSPRGTNNEQFF
CDR3 DNA: TGTGCCAGCAGTTCGCCGCGAGGGACTAACAATGAGCAGTTCTTC
clone size: NA
D gene: TRBD2
J gene: TRBJ2-1
V gene: TRBV12-3/TRBV12-4

CDR3 protein: CASTRSRVNAEKLFF
CDR3 DNA: TGTGCCAGCACCCGAAGCAGGGTGAACGCTGAAAAACTGTTTTTT
clone size: NA
D gene: NA
J gene: TRBJ1-4
V gene: TRBV2

CDR3 protein: CASSLTPQWGDTGELFF
CDR3 DNA: TGTGCCAGCAGCTTAACCCCCCAGTGGGGGGACACCGGGGAGCTGTTTTTT
clone size: NA
D gene: NA
J gene: TRBJ2-2
V gene: TRBV7-3

CDR3 protein: CSVEASYNEQFF
CDR3 DNA: TGCAGCGTTGAAGCCTCCTACAATGAGCAGTTCTTC
clone size: many
D gene: NA
J gene: TRBJ2-1
V gene: TRBV29-1

CDR3 protein: CSVEGSSYNEQFF
CDR3 DNA: TGCAGCGTTGAAGGCAGCTCCTACAATGAGCAGTTCTTC
clone size: few
D gene: NA
J gene: TRBJ2-1
V gene: TRBV29-1

CDR3 protein: CASGTGSGLDEQYF
CDR3 DNA: TGTGCCAGCGGTACGGGGTCAGGCTTGGACGAGCAGTACTTC
clone size: few
D gene: NA
J gene: TRBJ2-7
V gene: TRBV27

CDR3 protein: CASKGPVFSPVLTF
CDR3 DNA: TGTGCCAGCAAAGGTCCGGTTTTCTCACCCGTCCTGACTTTC
clone size: many
D gene: NA
J gene: TRBJ2-6
V gene: TRBV7-9

CDR3 protein: CASSQGVGSTEAFF
CDR3 DNA: TGCGCCAGCAGCCAAGGAGTTGGGAGCACTGAAGCTTTCTTT
clone size: few
D gene: NA
J gene: TRBJ1-1
V gene: TRBV4-3

CDR3 protein: CAISEPTSGSYNEQFF
CDR3 DNA: TGTGCCATCAGTGAACCTACTAGCGGCAGCTACAATGAGCAGTTCTTC
clone size: few
D gene: TRBD2
J gene: TRBJ2-1
V gene: TRBV10-3

CDR3 protein: CASSLAADNEQFF
CDR3 DNA: TGTGCCAGCAGCTTAGCCGCCGATAATGAGCAGTTCTTC
clone size: NA
D gene: NA
J gene: TRBJ2-1
V gene: TRBV7-6

CDR3 protein: CASSPTGSDTQYF
CDR3 DNA: TGTGCCAGCAGCCCCACTGGTTCAGATACGCAGTATTTT
clone size: many
D gene: NA
J gene: TRBJ2-3
V gene: TRBV7-9

CDR3 protein: CASSEQGSNQPQHF
CDR3 DNA: TGTGCCAGCAGTGAACAGGGGAGCAATCAGCCCCAGCATTTT
clone size: many
D gene: TRBD1
J gene: TRBJ1-5
V gene: TRBV27

CDR3 protein: CSVAPDESRVDEQFF
CDR3 DNA: TGCAGCGTTGCGCCCGACGAGTCGCGGGTCGATGAGCAGTTCTTC
clone size: NA
D gene: NA
J gene: TRBJ2-1
V gene: TRBV29-1

CDR3 protein: CASSQKVPGLGTGELFF
CDR3 DNA: TGTGCCAGCAGCCAGAAAGTACCGGGACTAGGGACCGGGGAGCTGTTTTTT
clone size: NA
D gene: TRBD2
J gene: TRBJ2-2
V gene: TRBV14

CDR3 protein: CASSLGLAGVGEQFF
CDR3 DNA: TGTGCCAGCAGCTTAGGTCTAGCGGGAGTCGGCGAGCAGTTCTTC
clone size: NA
D gene: TRBD2
J gene: TRBJ2-1
V gene: TRBV13

CDR3 protein: CASSSGGSKNIQYF
CDR3 DNA: TGCGCCAGCAGCTCAGGGGGCTCCAAAAACATTCAGTACTTC
clone size: many
D gene: TRBD1
J gene: TRBJ2-4
V gene: TRBV5-1

CDR3 protein: CASIDGTAYEQYF
CDR3 DNA: TGTGCCAGCATCGACGGGACAGCCTACGAGCAGTACTTC
clone size: few
D gene: TRBD1
J gene: TRBJ2-7
V gene: TRBV28

CDR3 protein: CASRSSELNTEAFF
CDR3 DNA: TGCGCCAGCAGATCTTCGGAGCTGAACACTGAAGCTTTCTTT
clone size: few
D gene: NA
J gene: TRBJ1-1
V gene: TRBV5-1

CDR3 protein: CASSVTGATGELFF
CDR3 DNA: TGTGCCAGCAGCGTTACGGGGGCCACCGGGGAGCTGTTTTTT
clone size: NA
D gene: NA
J gene: TRBJ2-2
V gene: TRBV9

CDR3 protein: CASRETQGTFLIGANVLTF
CDR3 DNA: TGTGCCAGCAGGGAGACACAGGGTACCTTTTTGATCGGGGCCAACGTCCTGACTTTC
clone size: few
D gene: NA
J gene: TRBJ2-6
V gene: TRBV6-1

CDR3 protein: CAISIPRGNEQFF
CDR3 DNA: TGTGCCATCAGTATCCCCAGGGGCAATGAGCAGTTCTTC
clone size: NA
D gene: NA
J gene: TRBJ2-1
V gene: TRBV10-3

CDR3 protein: CASSPRGGEYNEQFF
CDR3 DNA: TGTGCCAGCAGTCCCCGGGGAGGGGAGTACAATGAGCAGTTCTTC
clone size: NA
D gene: TRBD2
J gene: TRBJ2-1
V gene: TRBV12-3/TRBV12-4

CDR3 protein: CASSEGTSGIHNEQFF
CDR3 DNA: TGTGCCAGCAGTGAAGGGACTAGCGGAATTCACAATGAGCAGTTCTTC
clone size: few
D gene: TRBD2
J gene: TRBJ2-1
V gene: TRBV6-2/TRBV6-3

CDR3 protein: CASSLGGTDRRSPLHF
CDR3 DNA: TGTGCCAGCAGCTTAGGTGGGACAGATCGGCGTTCACCCCTCCACTTT
clone size: NA
D gene: TRBD1
J gene: TRBJ1-6
V gene: TRBV13

CDR3 protein: CASSDRNTEAFF
CDR3 DNA: TGTGCCAGCAGTGACAGGAACACTGAAGCTTTCTTT
clone size: many
D gene: NA
J gene: TRBJ1-1
V gene: TRBV25-1

CDR3 protein: CASSPQSSYEQYF
CDR3 DNA: TGTGCCAGCAGTCCACAGAGCTCCTACGAGCAGTACTTC
clone size: NA
D gene: NA
J gene: TRBJ2-7
V gene: TRBV28

CDR3 protein: CASSPSTRGTDTQYF
CDR3 DNA: TGTGCCAGCAGTCCATCGACTAGAGGCACAGATACGCAGTATTTT
clone size: few
D gene: NA
J gene: TRBJ2-3
V gene: TRBV12-3/TRBV12-4

CDR3 protein: CASSLGQGANTEAFF
CDR3 DNA: TGTGCCAGCAGCTTAGGACAGGGGGCGAACACTGAAGCTTTCTTT
clone size: many
D gene: TRBD1
J gene: TRBJ1-1
V gene: TRBV7-9

CDR3 protein: CSAPGQGAGANVLTF
CDR3 DNA: TGCAGTGCGCCGGGACAGGGGGCTGGGGCCAACGTCCTGACTTTC
clone size: NA
D gene: TRBD1
J gene: TRBJ2-6
V gene: TRBV20-1

CDR3 protein: CASSEAATLYEQYF
CDR3 DNA: TGTGCCAGCAGTGAAGCGGCGACGTTGTACGAGCAGTACTTC
clone size: NA
D gene: NA
J gene: TRBJ2-7
V gene: TRBV6-6

CDR3 protein: CASSTGQTNTEAFF
CDR3 DNA: TGTGCCAGCAGTACGGGACAGACGAACACTGAAGCTTTCTTT
clone size: few
D gene: TRBD1
J gene: TRBJ1-1
V gene: TRBV6-5

CDR3 protein: CASRDWSETQYF
CDR3 DNA: TGTGCCAGCAGGGACTGGAGCGAGACCCAGTACTTC
clone size: few
D gene: NA
J gene: TRBJ2-5
V gene: TRBV12-3/TRBV12-4

CDR3 protein: CAISDTGEPNEKLFF
CDR3 DNA: TGTGCCATCAGTGATACAGGGGAACCTAATGAAAAACTGTTTTTT
clone size: NA
D gene: TRBD1
J gene: TRBJ1-4
V gene: TRBV10-3

CDR3 protein: CASSPRGAGGYEQYF
CDR3 DNA: TGTGCCAGCAGCCCGCGGGGGGCGGGGGGCTACGAGCAGTACTTC
clone size: many
D gene: TRBD2
J gene: TRBJ2-7
V gene: TRBV3-1

CDR3 protein: CATSDSQRGAKYNEQFF
CDR3 DNA: TGTGCCACCAGTGACTCGCAGCGGGGGGCCAAATACAATGAGCAGTTCTTC
clone size: NA
D gene: TRBD2
J gene: TRBJ2-1
V gene: TRBV24-1

CDR3 protein: CSAKGAYGGYTF
CDR3 DNA: TGCAGTGCTAAAGGGGCCTATGGTGGCTACACCTTC
clone size: few
D gene: NA
J gene: TRBJ1-2
V gene: TRBV20-1